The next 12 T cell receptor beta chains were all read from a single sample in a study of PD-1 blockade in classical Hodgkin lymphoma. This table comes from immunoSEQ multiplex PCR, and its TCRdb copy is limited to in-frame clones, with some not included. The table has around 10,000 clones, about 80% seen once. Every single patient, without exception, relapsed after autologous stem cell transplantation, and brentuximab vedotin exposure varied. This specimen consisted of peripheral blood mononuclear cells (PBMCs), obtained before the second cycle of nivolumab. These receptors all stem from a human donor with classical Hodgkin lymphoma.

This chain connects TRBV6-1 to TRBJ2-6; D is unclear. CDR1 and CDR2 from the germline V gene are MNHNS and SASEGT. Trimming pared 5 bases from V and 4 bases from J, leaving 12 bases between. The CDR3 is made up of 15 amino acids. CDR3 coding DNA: TGTGCCAGCAGTTTTCTCTGGGAAGGGGCCAACGTCCTGACTTTC. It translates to CASSFLWEGANVLTF.

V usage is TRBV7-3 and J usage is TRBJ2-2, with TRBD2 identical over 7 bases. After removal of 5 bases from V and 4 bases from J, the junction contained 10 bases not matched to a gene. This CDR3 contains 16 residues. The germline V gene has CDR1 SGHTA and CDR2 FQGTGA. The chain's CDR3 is CASSPTERGLTGELFF. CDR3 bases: TGTGCCAGCAGCCCCACGGAGCGGGGACTCACCGGGGAGCTGTTTTTT. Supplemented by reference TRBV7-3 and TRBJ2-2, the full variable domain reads GAGVSQTPSNKVTEKGKYVELRCDPISGHTALYWYRQSLGQGPEFLIYFQGTGAADDSGLPNDRFFAVRPEGSVSTLKIQRTERGDSAVYLCASSPTERGLTGELFFGEGSRLTVL.

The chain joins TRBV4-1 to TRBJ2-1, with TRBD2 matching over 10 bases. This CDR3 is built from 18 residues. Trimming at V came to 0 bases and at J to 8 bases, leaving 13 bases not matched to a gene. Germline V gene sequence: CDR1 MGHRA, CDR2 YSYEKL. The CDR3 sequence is CASSQDLFGLAGAYEQFF. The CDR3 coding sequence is TGCGCCAGCAGCCAAGATTTGTTCGGGCTAGCGGGAGCGTATGAGCAGTTCTTC.

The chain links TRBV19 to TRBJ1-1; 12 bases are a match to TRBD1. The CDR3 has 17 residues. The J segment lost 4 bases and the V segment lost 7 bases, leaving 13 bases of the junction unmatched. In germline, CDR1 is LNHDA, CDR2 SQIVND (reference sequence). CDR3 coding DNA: TGTGCCAGTATTCTAAGGGGACAGGGGGCCTCAATCACTGAAGCTTTCTTT. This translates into CASILRGQGASITEAFF. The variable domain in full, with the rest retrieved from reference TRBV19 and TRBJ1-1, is DGGITQSPKYLFRKEGQNVTLSCEQNLNHDAMYWYRQDPGQGLRLIYYSQIVNDFQKGDIAEGYSVSREKKESFPLTVTSAQKNPTAFYLCASILRGQGASITEAFFGQGTRLTVV.

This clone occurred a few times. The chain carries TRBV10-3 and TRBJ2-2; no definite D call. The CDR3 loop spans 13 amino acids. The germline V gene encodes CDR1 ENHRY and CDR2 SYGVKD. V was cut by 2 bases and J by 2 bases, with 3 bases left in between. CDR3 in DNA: TGTGCCATCAGTGAGGACAACACCGGGGAGCTGTTTTTT. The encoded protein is CAISEDNTGELFF.

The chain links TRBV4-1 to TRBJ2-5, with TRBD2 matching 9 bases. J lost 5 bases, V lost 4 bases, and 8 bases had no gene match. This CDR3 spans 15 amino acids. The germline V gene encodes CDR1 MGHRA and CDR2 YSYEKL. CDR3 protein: CASSPVGSGSETQYF. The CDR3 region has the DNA TGCGCCAGCAGCCCAGTCGGTAGCGGGAGTGAGACCCAGTACTTC.

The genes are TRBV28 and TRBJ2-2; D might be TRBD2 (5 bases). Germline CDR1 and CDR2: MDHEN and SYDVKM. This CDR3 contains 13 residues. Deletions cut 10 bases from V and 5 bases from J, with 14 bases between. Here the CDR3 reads CAIVGRGTGELFF. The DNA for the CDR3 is TGTGCCATCGTCGGACGGGGTACCGGGGAGCTGTTTTTT.

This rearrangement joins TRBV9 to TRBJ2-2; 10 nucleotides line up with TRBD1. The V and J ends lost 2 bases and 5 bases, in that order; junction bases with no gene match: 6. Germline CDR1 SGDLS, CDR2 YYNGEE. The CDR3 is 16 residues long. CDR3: CASSVTGTGVTGELFF. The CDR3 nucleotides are TGTGCCAGCAGCGTTACCGGGACAGGGGTAACCGGGGAGCTGTTTTTT.

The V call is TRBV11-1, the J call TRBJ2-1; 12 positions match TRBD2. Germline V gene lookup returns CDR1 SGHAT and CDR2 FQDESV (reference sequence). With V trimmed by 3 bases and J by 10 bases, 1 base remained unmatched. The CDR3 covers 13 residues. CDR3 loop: CASSLGTSGEQFF. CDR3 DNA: TGTGCCAGCAGCTTGGGGACTAGCGGGGAGCAGTTCTTC.

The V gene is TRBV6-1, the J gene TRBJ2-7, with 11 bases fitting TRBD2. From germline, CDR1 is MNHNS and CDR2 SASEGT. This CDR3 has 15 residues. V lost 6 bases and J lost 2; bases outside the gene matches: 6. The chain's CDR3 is CASSDSGLAAYEQYF. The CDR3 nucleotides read TGTGCCAGCAGCGATTCGGGACTAGCGGCCTACGAGCAGTACTTC.

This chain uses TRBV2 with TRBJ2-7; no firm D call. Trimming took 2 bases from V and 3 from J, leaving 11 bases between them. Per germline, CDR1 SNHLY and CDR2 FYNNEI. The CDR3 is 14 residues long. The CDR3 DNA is TGTGCCAGCAGTGAATCCCCAGATCGCTACGAGCAGTACTTC. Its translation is CASSESPDRYEQYF.

The CDR3 sequence is CASRYRAFSGYTF. Here the CDR3 DNA reads TGTGCCAGCAGGTACAGAGCCTTCTCTGGCTACACCTTC. The rearrangement joins TRBV28 to TRBJ1-2; D remains ambiguous. Trimming shortened V by 6 bases and J by 7 bases, and 15 bases separated the two germline ends. CDR3 length: 13 amino acids. Per the germline V gene, CDR1 is MDHEN and CDR2 is SYDVKM.